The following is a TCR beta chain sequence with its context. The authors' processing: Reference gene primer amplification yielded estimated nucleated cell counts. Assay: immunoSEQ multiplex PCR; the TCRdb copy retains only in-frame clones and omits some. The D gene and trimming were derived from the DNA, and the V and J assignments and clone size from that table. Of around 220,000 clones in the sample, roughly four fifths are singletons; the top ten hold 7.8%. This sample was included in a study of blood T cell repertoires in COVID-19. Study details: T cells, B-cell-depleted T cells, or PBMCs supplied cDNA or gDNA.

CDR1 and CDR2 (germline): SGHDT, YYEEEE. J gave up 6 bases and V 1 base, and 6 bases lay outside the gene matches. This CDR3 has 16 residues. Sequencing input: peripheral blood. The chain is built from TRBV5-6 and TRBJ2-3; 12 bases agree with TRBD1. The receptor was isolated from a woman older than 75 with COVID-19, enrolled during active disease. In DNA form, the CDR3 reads TGTGCCAGCAGCTTGCTGGGACAGGGGGCCGTGGATACGCAGTATTTT. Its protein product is CASSLLGQGAVDTQYF. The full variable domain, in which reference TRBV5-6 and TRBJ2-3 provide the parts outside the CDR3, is DAGVTQSPTHLIKTRGQQVTLRCSPKSGHDTVSWYQQALGQGPQFIFQYYEEEERQRGNFPDRFSGHQFPNYSSELNVNALLLGDSALYLCASSLLGQGAVDTQYFGPGTRLTVL.